Shown below are 20 T cell receptor beta chains from a single sample sequenced in a study of blood T cell repertoires in COVID-19. TCRdb's table, derived via immunoSEQ multiplex PCR, lists solely in-frame clones and lacks some. This sample has around 210,000 clones; around 83% occur once, and the top ten carry about 13%. Sequencing input: peripheral blood. Receptors originate from a human donor in a cohort sampled during active COVID-19.

The chain combines TRBV7-9 with TRBJ2-5, with TRBD2 as a possible D gene (6 bases). Germline V CDR1 and CDR2: SEHNR, FQNEAQ (reference sequence). V lost 4 bases and J 3 bases, leaving 9 bases between the germline ends. The CDR3 is 13 residues long. For the CDR3, the DNA is TGTGCCAGCAGCTCGGGACTGGAAGAGACCCAGTACTTC. Translation gives CASSSGLEETQYF.

The rearrangement joins TRBV19 to TRBJ1-2, with 7 bases identical to TRBD1. Germline values: CDR1 LNHDA, CDR2 SQIVND (reference sequence). V gave up 7 bases and J gave up 7 bases; unmatched junction bases: 12. This CDR3 has 14 residues. The CDR3 DNA sequence: TGTGCCAGTAAAGAAAGGCAGGGGGTTTTTGGCTACACCTTC. Protein sequence: CASKERQGVFGYTF. The full variable domain, rest sourced from reference TRBV19 and TRBJ1-2, is DGGITQSPKYLFRKEGQNVTLSCEQNLNHDAMYWYRQDPGQGLRLIYYSQIVNDFQKGDIAEGYSVSREKKESFPLTVTSAQKNPTAFYLCASKERQGVFGYTFGSGTRLTVV.

This chain connects TRBV5-1 to TRBJ2-7; D uncertain. This CDR3 has 14 amino acids. Trimming pared 7 bases from V and 2 bases from J, leaving 16 bases between. Germline CDR1 is SGHRS and CDR2 is YFSETQ. CDR3 nucleotides: TGCGCCAGCCGTCCCACCACAACCACCTACGAGCAGTACTTC. It encodes CASRPTTTTYEQYF.

CDR3 coding DNA: TGTGCCAGCAGTTTATATATTCCTACAGGTGCCTACGAGCAGTACTTC. Translating gives CASSLYIPTGAYEQYF. This chain joins TRBV27 and TRBJ2-7, with D possibly TRBD1 on 5 matching bases. The CDR3 covers 16 residues. V lost 1 base, J lost 2 bases, and 15 bases lay in between. Germline CDR1 MNHEY, CDR2 SMNVEV (reference sequence).

The chain links TRBV19 to TRBJ2-7; 15 nucleotides agree with TRBD2. In germline, CDR1 is LNHDA, CDR2 SQIVND (reference sequence). The CDR3 has 17 residues. The junction had 8 bases not matched to a gene; V was cut back by 6 bases and J by 2 bases. CDR3 nucleotides: TGTGCCAGTAGCCGGGGACTAGCGGGAGGATGGCCCTACGAGCAGTACTTC. Its translation is CASSRGLAGGWPYEQYF.

The chain couples TRBV5-1 to TRBJ2-1; TRBD2 matches at 11 bases. There are 15 residues in the CDR3. Germline V gene data show CDR1 as SGHRS and CDR2 as YFSETQ. V dropped 0 bases and J dropped 8; count of bases not matched to a gene: 4. DNA of the CDR3: TGCGCCAGCAGCTTGGTTAGCGGGAGGGTCGATGAGCAGTTCTTC. The encoded protein is CASSLVSGRVDEQFF.

The chain employs TRBV29-1 and TRBJ2-7; 12 nucleotides align to TRBD1. Germline V gene data show CDR1 as SQVTM and CDR2 as ANQGSEA. With 6 bases clipped from V and 7 bases from J, the junction kept 7 bases outside the gene matches. The CDR3 is 13 residues long. The CDR3 loop is CSVRGQGAGEQYF. The CDR3 coding sequence is TGCAGCGTGAGGGGACAGGGGGCGGGGGAGCAGTACTTC.

This clone was picked up one time. A read error may account for a junction end that differs from germline. The chain uses TRBV28 and TRBJ2-7, with TRBD2 matching 9 bases. Germline V gene lookup returns CDR1 MDHEN and CDR2 SYDVKM. The CDR3 has 11 residues. The CDR3 bases are TGTGCCAGCAGTACCAGGACTAGCGTACACTTC. It specifies CASSTRTSVHF.

The chain links TRBV7-2 to TRBJ2-7; D might be TRBD2 (6 bases). CDR1 and CDR2 from the germline V gene are SGHTA and FQGNSA. The CDR3 consists of 14 residues. V lost 5 bases to trimming and J lost 6 bases, with 17 bases between them. CDR3 nucleotides: TGTGCCAGCAGCCCCATGGGGGGTGGTGGCGAGCAGTACTTC. This encodes CASSPMGGGGEQYF.

This chain connects TRBV3-1 (or the pseudogene TRBV3-2) to TRBJ2-7, with D possibly matching TRBD2 (7 bases). Between the trimmed V and J ends, which lost 4 bases and 4 bases, there was a span of 11 bases. The CDR3 length is 13 residues. Germline loops: CDR1 LGHDT, CDR2 YNNKEL (reference sequence). The CDR3: CASSRGGRYEQYF. DNA of the CDR3: TGTGCCAGCAGCCGGGGGGGGCGGTACGAGCAGTACTTC.

The chain couples TRBV9 to TRBJ2-1; 13 nucleotides align to TRBD2. Losses at the gene ends were 4 bases for V and 7 bases for J; bases not matched to a gene: 8. The CDR3 covers 16 residues. Germline loops: CDR1 SGDLS, CDR2 YYNGEE. CDR3: CASSPGLAGVKNEQFF. CDR3 nucleotides: TGTGCCAGCAGCCCCGGACTAGCGGGAGTGAAGAATGAGCAGTTCTTC.

The chain links TRBV18 to TRBJ2-3; perhaps TRBD1 as D (6 bases). Germline V gives CDR1 KGHSH, CDR2 LQKENI. The length of the CDR3 is 13 residues. The V and J ends lost 6 bases and 3 bases respectively, with 10 bases between them. The CDR3 DNA follows: TGTGCCAGCTCGTCAGACAGGACAGATACGCAGTATTTT. As protein: CASSSDRTDTQYF.

The chain joins TRBV2 to TRBJ1-2; weak D call: TRBD1 (6 bases). Looked up from germline, CDR1 is SNHLY and CDR2 is FYNNEI. There are 14 residues in the CDR3. The V and J ends lost 6 bases and 2 bases respectively, with 13 bases between them. This chain's CDR3 is CASSRDTFNYGYTF. The CDR3 nucleotides read TGTGCCAGCAGCCGGGACACTTTCAACTATGGCTACACCTTC.

V gene TRBV2 combines with J gene TRBJ2-3; no firm D call. Deletions cut 5 bases from V and 1 base from J, with 13 bases between. CDR3 length equals 15 residues. CDR1 and CDR2 (germline): SNHLY, FYNNEI. In DNA, the CDR3 is TGTGCCAGCAGTCCTAACCCCACAGGCACAGATACGCAGTATTTT. This translates into CASSPNPTGTDTQYF.

The V and J genes are TRBV11-2 and TRBJ1-4; TRBD1 is a possible D gene (6 bases). V was shortened by 0 bases and J by 6 bases, with 8 bases between the two germline ends. This CDR3 comprises 14 residues. Germline values: CDR1 SGHAT, CDR2 FQNNGV. As DNA, the CDR3 is TGTGCCAGCAGCTTAGACAGGGGCGATGAAAAACTGTTTTTT. Residues: CASSLDRGDEKLFF. The complete variable domain, with remaining parts taken from reference TRBV11-2 and TRBJ1-4, reads EAGVAQSPRYKIIEKRQSVAFWCNPISGHATLYWYQQILGQGPKLLIQFQNNGVVDDSQLPKDRFSAERLKGVDSTLKIQPAKLEDSAVYLCASSLDRGDEKLFFGSGTQLSVL.

The rearrangement links TRBV24-1 to TRBJ2-1; D gene ambiguous. V lost 8 bases and J 6 bases, leaving 13 bases between the germline ends. The CDR3 totals 13 residues. In germline, CDR1 is KGHDR, CDR2 SFDVKD. Here the CDR3 reads CATMNPGGNEQFF. In nucleotides, the CDR3 is TGTGCCACCATGAACCCAGGTGGCAATGAGCAGTTCTTC.

The rearrangement joins TRBV12-3 or TRBV12-4 to TRBJ2-1, with 7 bases matching TRBD2. CDR3 size: 12 residues. V gave up 4 bases and J gave up 9 bases; unmatched junction bases: 3. In nucleotides, the CDR3 is TGTGCCAGCAGTTCCGCGGGAGTTGAGCAGTTCTTC. Amino acids: CASSSAGVEQFF.

This chain uses TRBV11-2 with TRBJ1-1; 7 bases agree with TRBD1. Losses at the gene ends were 4 bases for V and 0 bases for J; bases not matched to a gene: 5. The germline V gene has CDR1 SGHAT and CDR2 FQNNGV. The CDR3 is made up of 15 amino acids. The CDR3 reads CASSSLTGMNTEAFF. The CDR3 DNA follows: TGTGCCAGCAGCTCCCTGACAGGGATGAACACTGAAGCTTTCTTT.

V is TRBV5-1 and J is TRBJ2-7, with D maybe TRBD1 (5 bases). In germline, CDR1 is SGHRS, CDR2 YFSETQ. Deletions cut 0 bases from V and 2 bases from J, with 12 bases between. The CDR3 sequence is 15 residues long. CDR3 in DNA: TGCGCCAGCAGCTTGGCAGGGCTCTCCCCCTACGAGCAGTACTTC. It encodes CASSLAGLSPYEQYF.

The genes are TRBV7-9 and TRBJ2-1, with 8 bases lining up with TRBD2. Germline V gives CDR1 SEHNR, CDR2 FQNEAQ (reference sequence). The junction had 10 bases not matched to a gene; V was cut back by 1 base and J by 5 bases. This CDR3 contains 17 residues. CDR3 amino acids: CASSLGRSGSMDNEQFF. As DNA, the CDR3 is TGTGCCAGCAGCTTAGGTCGAAGCGGGAGTATGGACAATGAGCAGTTCTTC.